This T cell receptor (beta chain) emerged from a study of a mutant IDH1 vaccine in newly diagnosed glioma. Across the study: Beginning 4-6 weeks after radiotherapy alone, or with temozolomide cycles, vaccination took place. Among treated patients, around 60% were male and around 40% female, and mean age was 40.4 years. Study observations and caveats: Vaccination elicited immune responses in 93.3% of patients.

About this clone itself: Antigen unknown.

Time point indicated: week 11, during vaccination. Mutant IDH1 20-mer peptide, at 300 ug, made up each vaccine dose, with topical imiquimod. The method was immunoSEQ multiplex PCR; TCRdb's version includes in-frame clones alone and lacks a portion of them. The profile shows some 26,000 clones, roughly three quarters of them singletons. Germline V gives CDR1 MGHDK, CDR2 SYGVNS. J gave up 2 bases and V 3 bases, and 3 bases lay outside the gene matches. The CDR3 is 14 amino acids. The source material was peripheral blood mononuclear cells (PBMCs), sampled from a glioma patient whose treatment included an IDH1 peptide vaccine. This chain uses TRBV25-1 with TRBJ2-7, with TRBD1 identical over 8 bases. The source is a young man with glioma. Some clones in this sample may be carry-over from other donors' samples. CDR3 amino acids: CASSDRQGPYEQYF. DNA for the CDR3: TGTGCCAGCAGTGACAGACAGGGGCCCTACGAGCAGTACTTC.